This record covers a single T cell receptor (beta chain). The entry originates in a study of T cell changes during pregnancy in multiple sclerosis. The repertoire was sequenced with immunoSEQ multiplex PCR; TCRdb's copy has only in-frame clones and lacks some. Counted here are 25,000 to 35,000 clones, 90% occurring once; the ten biggest clones make up roughly 0.6%. This material consisted of CD4+ T cells from peripheral blood mononuclear cells, taken in the third trimester of pregnancy. This clonotype was obtained from a female donor in good health, enrolled as a control in a pregnancy study.

Here the CDR3 DNA reads TGTGCCAGCAGTGGGTGGACAGGCGGGCACAATGAGCAGTTCTTC. Its protein is CASSGWTGGHNEQFF. The chain carries TRBV25-1 and TRBJ2-1; 7 bases agree with TRBD1. CDR3 size: 15 residues. Germline V gene data show CDR1 as MGHDK and CDR2 as SYGVNS. Trimming at V came to 4 bases and at J to 5 bases, leaving 8 bases not matched to a gene.